The source of this T cell receptor (beta chain) is a study of monozygotic twins with inflammatory bowel disease. From the 5' RACE reads, TCRdb lists one entry per CDR3 protein and no DNA. This sample carries approximately 420,000 distinct CDR3 sequences, with 2% to 3% going to the ten biggest clones. For every donor, one blood sample of about 2.5 ml was drawn. Germline V gene sequence: CDR1 MNHEY, CDR2 SVGEGT. The CDR3 is 16 residues long. With respect to this clonotype: What it recognizes is unknown.

General observations from the study: IBD patients shared fewer clonotypes with other individuals than healthy twins, especially patients with disease activity signs.

The chain couples TRBV6-2 or TRBV6-3 to TRBJ2-7; without DNA, the TCRdb call of TRBD1 cannot be checked. Sequenced input: blood. The TCR was taken from a human donor with ulcerative colitis or Crohn's disease, or a healthy co-twin of an affected twin (not recorded which). Here the CDR3 reads CASNDYGAGSSYEQYF.